The 15 T cell receptor beta chains below come from one sample, sequenced in a study of blood T cell repertoires in COVID-19 (dated by TCRdb to 2019 to 2021). Preparation of the library involved the immunoSEQ multiplex PCR assay. The immuneACCESS repertoire file appears here via TCRdb, limited to in-frame rearrangements. These files lack a portion of the clones; in checked studies, under half of the deficit traces to unresolved V genes, and the cause of the others is not known. Here the sample has roughly 390,000 clones; about 87% occur a single time. Together, the top ten hold 8.5% to 12% of the sample. Sequenced input: peripheral blood. The receptors here all came from a woman aged 25 to 39 with COVID-19, enrolled during active disease.

V gene TRBV3-1 (or the pseudogene TRBV3-2) combines with J gene TRBJ2-1; 12 positions match TRBD2. The CDR3 has 17 amino acids. Per the germline V gene, CDR1 is LGHDT and CDR2 is YNNKEL (reference sequence). V shed 0 bases and J 10 bases; nucleotides not matched to a gene: 10. This CDR3 reads CASSQDPRLAGEDEQFF. The CDR3 coding sequence is TGTGCCAGCAGCCAAGATCCGAGACTAGCGGGAGAGGACGAGCAGTTCTTC.

Here the CDR3 reads CAISESRNTYEQYF. CDR3 DNA: TGTGCCATCAGTGAGTCGCGGAATACCTACGAGCAGTACTTC. The chain recombines TRBV10-3 with TRBJ2-7, with D hard to call. The ends were cut back, 0 bases at V and 2 bases at J, with 8 bases in the middle. There are 14 residues in the CDR3. Germline CDR1 reads ENHRY; CDR2 reads SYGVKD.

V is TRBV5-4 and J is TRBJ1-1; the D is unclear. CDR1 SGHNT and CDR2 YYREEE come from the germline V gene (reference sequence). V lost 4 bases and J lost 0, with 16 bases in between. The CDR3 consists of 16 residues. The CDR3 DNA sequence: TGTGCCAGCAGCGACCTGTTCCGACAAGTGAACACTGAAGCTTTCTTT. Protein sequence: CASSDLFRQVNTEAFF. Based on the CDR3 plus reference TRBV5-4 and TRBJ1-1, the full variable domain is ETGVTQSPTHLIKTRGQQVTLRCSSQSGHNTVSWYQQALGQGPQFIFQYYREEENGRGNFPPRFSGLQFPNYSSELNVNALELDDSALYLCASSDLFRQVNTEAFFGQGTRLTVV.

This rearrangement joins TRBV6-2 or TRBV6-3 to TRBJ1-1; maybe TRBD1 (5 bases). The CDR3 is 15 amino acids. Germline CDR1 is MNHEY and CDR2 is SVGEGT. Deletions cut 2 bases from V and 5 bases from J, with 15 bases between. CDR3 loop: CASSYGGAPGTEAFF. The CDR3 coding sequence is TGTGCCAGCAGTTACGGAGGGGCGCCGGGAACTGAAGCTTTCTTT.

On this clone: The same CDR3 arises from other DNA sequences in this sample as well. This chain uses TRBV5-4 with TRBJ1-1; D possibly corresponds to TRBD1 (5 bases). The CDR3 totals 14 residues. Trimming took 3 bases from V and 0 from J, leaving 9 bases between them. CDR1 and CDR2 (germline): SGHNT, YYREEE (reference sequence). Here the CDR3 reads CASSSGLMNTEAFF. The DNA of the CDR3 is TGTGCCAGCAGCTCAGGGTTAATGAACACTGAAGCTTTCTTT.

Details on this clone: Other nucleotide sequences in the sample specify the same CDR3. The chain employs TRBV5-8 and TRBJ2-5; 12 nucleotides match TRBD1. This CDR3 has 15 residues. V lost 4 bases to trimming and J lost 5 bases; unmatched junction nucleotides: 6. Looked up from germline, CDR1 is SGHTS and CDR2 is YDEGEE. This chain's CDR3 is CASSGGQGARETQYF. The CDR3 nucleotides are TGTGCCAGCAGCGGGGGACAGGGGGCCAGGGAGACCCAGTACTTC.

The chain has TRBV28 and TRBJ1-2; D uncertain. The V end lost 7 bases, the J end lost 8 bases, and 23 bases lay between the germline ends. Germline loops: CDR1 MDHEN, CDR2 SYDVKM. This CDR3 has 15 residues. The DNA for the CDR3 is TGTGCCAGCACCCCCAGGCGGGTGGGCCTCGGCGGCTACACCTTC. This gives the protein CASTPRRVGLGGYTF.

This chain links TRBV7-8 with TRBJ2-7; tentative D call: TRBD2 (5 bases). The CDR3 sequence is 14 residues long. Trimming shortened V by 1 base and J by 2 bases, and 9 bases separated the two germline ends. The V gene's germline CDR1 is SGHVS and CDR2 FQNEAQ. The CDR3 nucleotides read TGTGCCAGCAGCTTAGGGACTCCTACCTACGAGCAGTACTTC. Its protein is CASSLGTPTYEQYF. Supplemented by reference TRBV7-8 and TRBJ2-7, the full variable domain reads GAGVSQSPRYKVAKRGQDVALRCDPISGHVSLFWYQQALGQGPEFLTYFQNEAQLDKSGLPSDRFFAERPEGSVSTLKIQRTQQEDSAVYLCASSLGTPTYEQYFGPGTRLTVT.

This chain joins TRBV4-2 and TRBJ1-1; D gene unclear. CDR1 is LGHNA and CDR2 is YNFKEQ in the germline V gene. The CDR3 is 15 amino acids. V was shortened by 3 bases and J by 1 base, with 12 bases between the two germline ends. CDR3 residues: CASSQGSQPNTEAFF. CDR3 nucleotide sequence: TGTGCCAGCAGCCAGGGGAGCCAACCGAACACTGAAGCTTTCTTT.

The J gene is TRBJ2-2, the V gene TRBV29-1, with 9 bases aligning to TRBD2. The V and J ends lost 4 bases and 4 bases, in that order; junction bases with no gene match: 1. The germline V gene encodes CDR1 SQVTM and CDR2 ANQGSEA. This CDR3 spans 13 amino acids. CDR3 coding DNA: TGCAGCGTTGGTAGCGGGAGCACCGGGGAGCTGTTTTTT. Residues: CSVGSGSTGELFF.

The genes are TRBV6-5 and TRBJ2-2; 7 nucleotides match TRBD2. Per the germline V gene, CDR1 is MNHEY and CDR2 is SVGAGI. This CDR3 contains 15 residues. J was trimmed by 6 bases and V by 8 bases; bases with no gene match: 12. Written as DNA, the CDR3 is TGTGCCAGCTCCCGGGGCGGGAGTTTTTCCGGGGAGCTGTTTTTT. This codes for CASSRGGSFSGELFF.

This chain connects TRBV7-9 to TRBJ2-3, with 8 nucleotides matching TRBD2. Germline CDR1 is SEHNR and CDR2 is FQNEAQ (reference sequence). There are 14 residues in the CDR3. The CDR3 sequence: CAMESGGSTDTQYF. For the CDR3, the DNA is TGTGCGATGGAAAGCGGGGGAAGCACAGATACGCAGTATTTT.

The gene calls are TRBV5-1 and TRBJ2-7; D is unresolved. This CDR3 has 11 amino acids. With 2 bases removed from V and 3 bases from J, the gap between germline ends came to 3 bases. CDR1 and CDR2 (germline): SGHRS, YFSETQ. This CDR3 is CASSFSYEQYF. The CDR3 bases are TGCGCCAGCAGCTTTAGCTACGAGCAGTACTTC.

The rearrangement uses TRBV10-3 and TRBJ2-7; no definite D call. This CDR3 contains 14 residues. V was trimmed by 2 bases and J by 3 bases, leaving 11 bases between them. From germline, CDR1 is ENHRY and CDR2 SYGVKD. CDR3 nucleotides: TGTGCCATCAGTGAGGACGCGTCAGGCTACGAGCAGTACTTC. This translates into CAISEDASGYEQYF.

J is TRBJ2-1 and V is TRBV5-5; possible D gene TRBD1, 5 bases. The V end lost 0 bases, the J end lost 8 bases, and 12 bases lay between the germline ends. CDR1 is SGHKS and CDR2 is YYEKEE in the germline V gene (reference sequence). The CDR3 has 14 amino acids. This CDR3 is CASSLGVRDHEQFF. The CDR3 DNA sequence: TGTGCCAGCAGCTTGGGGGTCAGGGATCATGAGCAGTTCTTC.